The next 18 T cell receptor beta chains were all read from a single sample in a study of blood T cell repertoires in COVID-19. The data were produced by immunoSEQ multiplex PCR, yet TCRdb's version contains in-frame clones alone and is incomplete. The sample yields around 80,000 clones, 75% to 85% seen once. What was sequenced was peripheral blood. Receptors originate from a human donor in a cohort sampled during active COVID-19.

V and J are TRBV6-6 and TRBJ2-3, with D possibly matching TRBD1 (6 bases). Germline V CDR1 and CDR2: MNHNY, SVGAGI (reference sequence). CDR3 size: 16 residues. The V end was cut by 2 bases, the J end by 2 bases, with 14 bases between. CDR3 amino acids: CASSYRTQGNTDTQYF. The CDR3 coding sequence is TGTGCCAGCAGTTACCGTACACAGGGAAACACAGATACGCAGTATTTT.

The chain recombines TRBV5-8 with TRBJ2-1, with a weak D call TRBD2 (6 bases). The V gene lost 0 bases and the J gene lost 6 bases, with 13 bases spanning the gap. CDR1 SGHTS and CDR2 YDEGEE come from the germline V gene. This CDR3 region has 15 residues. Here the CDR3 DNA reads TGTGCCAGCAGCTTGGCGGCGGGGTTGGTCAATGAGCAGTTCTTC. This translates into CASSLAAGLVNEQFF.

This sequence joins TRBV7-2 and TRBJ2-5; 13 nucleotides align to TRBD2. Trimming at V came to 2 bases and at J to 4 bases, leaving 13 bases not matched to a gene. CDR1 SGHTA and CDR2 FQGNSA come from the germline V gene. The CDR3 consists of 19 residues. The CDR3 region is CASSLTLGLAGVTRETQYF. CDR3 in DNA: TGTGCCAGCAGCTTAACGTTAGGACTAGCGGGGGTAACTCGAGAGACCCAGTACTTC. The variable domain in full, completed from reference TRBV7-2 and TRBJ2-5, reads GAGVSQSPSNKVTEKGKDVELRCDPISGHTALYWYRQSLGQGLEFLIYFQGNSAPDKSGLPSDRFSAERTGGSVSTLTIQRTQQEDSAVYLCASSLTLGLAGVTRETQYFGPGTRLLVL.

The chain couples TRBV25-1 to TRBJ2-1; D ambiguous. CDR3 length equals 13 residues. Trimming cost V 0 bases and J 7 bases, with 7 bases left between them. The V gene's germline CDR1 is MGHDK and CDR2 SYGVNS. The CDR3 sequence: CASSEYVANEQFF. The CDR3 DNA sequence: TGTGCCAGCAGTGAATATGTGGCTAATGAGCAGTTCTTC.

The chain combines TRBV11-2 with TRBJ1-1; D is unresolved. Looked up from germline, CDR1 is SGHAT and CDR2 is FQNNGV. V lost 0 bases and J lost 1, with 6 bases in between. The CDR3 runs 14 residues. The CDR3, as DNA: TGTGCCAGCAGCTTAGAGGGCAAGAACACTGAAGCTTTCTTT. Its translation is CASSLEGKNTEAFF.

CDR3 loop: CASSMRRGESPLHF. DNA for the CDR3: TGTGCCAGTAGTATGAGGAGGGGCGAATCACCCCTCCACTTT. The chain joins TRBV19 to TRBJ1-6; tentative D call: TRBD1 (5 bases). V gave up 3 bases and J gave up 10 bases, with 13 bases separating them. Per the germline V gene, CDR1 is LNHDA and CDR2 is SQIVND (reference sequence). There are 14 residues in the CDR3.

This chain uses TRBV5-1 with TRBJ2-5; D uncertain. Germline CDR1 is SGHRS and CDR2 is YFSETQ. The germline V and J ends were trimmed by 0 bases and 2 bases, with 5 bases remaining between them. CDR3 length: 13 residues. CDR3 protein: CASSLAQQETQYF. Written as DNA, the CDR3 is TGCGCCAGCAGCTTGGCCCAGCAAGAGACCCAGTACTTC.

CDR3 in amino acids: CASNTDRLNEKLFF. The CDR3 bases are TGTGCCAGCAATACCGACAGACTTAATGAAAAACTGTTTTTT. This chain uses TRBV28 with TRBJ1-4, with TRBD1 as a possible D gene (5 bases). Looked up from germline, CDR1 is MDHEN and CDR2 is SYDVKM. This CDR3 has 14 amino acids. V gave up 7 bases and J gave up 4 bases, with 13 bases separating them.

The V call is TRBV19, the J call TRBJ1-1; 10 bases fit TRBD1. Germline V gene data show CDR1 as LNHDA and CDR2 as SQIVND (reference sequence). CDR3 size: 14 residues. Trimming cost V 5 bases and J 5 bases; bases outside gene matches: 5. The CDR3 is CASSLRTGGTEAFF. The CDR3 DNA reads TGTGCCAGTAGTTTAAGGACAGGGGGGACTGAAGCTTTCTTT.

The V gene is TRBV9, the J gene TRBJ2-7; TRBD2 matches at 11 bases. Germline CDR1 reads SGDLS; CDR2 reads YYNGEE. The CDR3 sequence is 14 residues long. The V and J ends lost 0 bases and 6 bases, in that order; junction bases with no gene match: 2. As DNA, the CDR3 is TGTGCCAGCAGCGTAGCGCTAGCGGGGGGCGAGCAGTACTTC. Translating gives CASSVALAGGEQYF.

The chain links TRBV7-2 to TRBJ1-6; D might be TRBD1 (6 bases). The V gene lost 5 bases and the J gene lost 3 bases, with 11 bases spanning the gap. The CDR3 has 15 amino acids. Looked up from germline, CDR1 is SGHTA and CDR2 is FQGNSA. The CDR3 sequence: CASSQTGLYNSPLHF. The CDR3 DNA reads as TGTGCCAGCAGCCAGACAGGCCTCTATAATTCACCCCTCCACTTT.

This chain connects TRBV5-1 to TRBJ2-7, with 8 bases lining up with TRBD1. Trimming took 2 bases from V and 6 from J; bases not matched to a gene: 4. CDR3 size: 13 residues. CDR1 and CDR2 (germline): SGHRS, YFSETQ. CDR3 sequence (DNA): TGCGCCAGCAGCTTACAGGGGGGAGGCGAGCAGTACTTC. Translated, it gives CASSLQGGGEQYF.

The chain joins TRBV7-2 to TRBJ1-2; 8 bases agree with TRBD1. V lost 6 bases to trimming and J lost 4 bases; unmatched junction nucleotides: 4. Germline-derived CDR1 and CDR2 are SGHTA and FQGNSA. The CDR3 loop spans 13 amino acids. Here the CDR3 DNA reads TGTGCCAGCAGTTCCGGACAGGGCTATGGCTACACCTTC. Translated: CASSSGQGYGYTF.

The chain combines TRBV25-1 with TRBJ2-3; 13 nucleotides line up with TRBD2. J lost 5 bases, V lost 3 bases, and 5 bases had no gene match. The CDR3 loop spans 16 amino acids. The V gene's germline CDR1 is MGHDK and CDR2 SYGVNS. Written as DNA, the CDR3 is TGTGCCAGCAGTGAGGGGACTAGCGGGGAGAGAGATACGCAGTATTTT. Amino acid sequence: CASSEGTSGERDTQYF.

This clone was seen once. This sequence joins TRBV7-3 and TRBJ1-3, with D perhaps TRBD1 (5 bases). Trimming pared 0 bases from V and 0 bases from J, leaving 30 bases between. CDR1 and CDR2 (germline): SGHTA, FQGTGA. The CDR3 loop spans 23 amino acids. CDR3 DNA: TGTGCCAGCAGCTTAACTCAACTTCGGCGGGGCGCGCGGACTATCGACTCTGGAAACACCATATATTTT. This gives the protein CASSLTQLRRGARTIDSGNTIYF.

The V call is TRBV3-1 (or the pseudogene TRBV3-2), the J call TRBJ2-5; TRBD2 matches at 11 bases. Germline trimming cut 1 base from V and 5 bases from J; bases unmatched to any gene: 3. Germline lookup yields CDR1 LGHDT and CDR2 YNNKEL (reference sequence). The CDR3 has 15 residues. CDR3 in amino acids: CASSQGTSGWETQYF. In DNA form, the CDR3 reads TGTGCCAGCAGCCAAGGGACTAGCGGGTGGGAGACCCAGTACTTC.

In its sample, this clone is medium-sized. The chain couples TRBV28 to TRBJ1-5; TRBD1 aligns across 7 bases. Germline V gives CDR1 MDHEN, CDR2 SYDVKM. This CDR3 has 20 amino acids. Losses at the gene ends were 3 bases for V and 1 base for J; bases not matched to a gene: 18. CDR3 loop: CASSFPGQKGASESNQPQHF. CDR3 bases: TGTGCCAGCAGTTTCCCAGGTCAGAAGGGGGCGTCCGAAAGCAATCAGCCCCAGCATTTT.

The gene calls are TRBV18 and TRBJ2-3; TRBD2 is a possible D gene (6 bases). The CDR3 consists of 15 residues. The V gene lost 0 bases and the J gene lost 1 base, with 8 bases spanning the gap. Germline loops: CDR1 KGHSH, CDR2 LQKENI. DNA of the CDR3: TGTGCCAGCTCACCACCCGCTAGCGGCACAGATACGCAGTATTTT. It specifies CASSPPASGTDTQYF.